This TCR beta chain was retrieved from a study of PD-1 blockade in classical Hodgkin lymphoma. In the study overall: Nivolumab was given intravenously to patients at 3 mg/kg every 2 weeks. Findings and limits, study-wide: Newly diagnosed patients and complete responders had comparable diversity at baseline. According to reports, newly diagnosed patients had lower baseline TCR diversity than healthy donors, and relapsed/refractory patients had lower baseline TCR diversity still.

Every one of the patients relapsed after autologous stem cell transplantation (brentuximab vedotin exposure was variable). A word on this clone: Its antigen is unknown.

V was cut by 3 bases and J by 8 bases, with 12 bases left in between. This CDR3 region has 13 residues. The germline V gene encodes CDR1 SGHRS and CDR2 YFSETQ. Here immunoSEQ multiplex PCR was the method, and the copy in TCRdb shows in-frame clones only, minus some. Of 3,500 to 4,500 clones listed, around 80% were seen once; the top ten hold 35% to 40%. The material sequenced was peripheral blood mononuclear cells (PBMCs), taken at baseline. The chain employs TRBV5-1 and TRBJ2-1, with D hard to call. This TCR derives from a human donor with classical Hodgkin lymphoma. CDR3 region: CASSSPLKDEQFF. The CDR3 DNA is TGCGCCAGCAGCTCGCCCCTGAAGGATGAGCAGTTCTTC.